Listed here are 14 T cell receptor beta chains from one sample, sequenced in a study of shared clonotypes between healthy human individuals. Sequencing used immunoSEQ multiplex PCR; TCRdb keeps in-frame clones, though not all of them. The sample yields around 2.1 million clones, approximately 96% seen once. The sample consisted of naive CD4+ T cells sorted from blood. As to subset: CD45RA+ positively selected. Receptor source: a man aged 18 to 30 in good health.

The gene calls are TRBV7-2 and TRBJ2-7, with 11 bases lining up with TRBD2. Germline loops: CDR1 SGHTA, CDR2 FQGNSA. This CDR3 is built from 15 residues. The ends lost 4 bases at V and 3 bases at J; junction bases unmatched: 5. CDR3 sequence reads: CASSSPGLAVYEQYF. CDR3 in DNA: TGTGCCAGCAGCTCACCGGGACTAGCGGTCTACGAGCAGTACTTC.

This chain joins TRBV19 and TRBJ2-7, with TRBD1 matching 10 bases. The J segment lost 5 bases and the V segment lost 7 bases, leaving 11 bases of the junction unmatched. CDR1 is LNHDA, CDR2 SQIVND, per germline (reference sequence). This CDR3 has 15 amino acids. The CDR3 DNA sequence: TGTGCCAGTACCCCGTCAGGGACAGGGGCTAACGAGCAGTACTTC. Protein product: CASTPSGTGANEQYF. Supplemented by reference TRBV19 and TRBJ2-7, the full variable domain reads DGGITQSPKYLFRKEGQNVTLSCEQNLNHDAMYWYRQDPGQGLRLIYYSQIVNDFQKGDIAEGYSVSREKKESFPLTVTSAQKNPTAFYLCASTPSGTGANEQYFGPGTRLTVT.

The rearrangement joins TRBV15 to TRBJ1-5; a weak D match, TRBD1 (6 bases). The CDR3 runs 16 residues. Germline assignment: CDR1 LNHNV and CDR2 YYDKDF (reference sequence). Trimming left V 0 bases short and J 5 bases short, with 14 bases between. As DNA, the CDR3 is TGTGCCACCAGCAGAGAGGGGCTCAACAGGGATCAGCCCCAGCATTTT. As protein: CATSREGLNRDQPQHF.

This chain joins TRBV28 and TRBJ1-2; the D is unclear. This CDR3 region has 13 residues. V was clipped by 1 base and J by 3 bases, with 6 bases between them. Looked up from germline, CDR1 is MDHEN and CDR2 is SYDVKM. CDR3 region: CASSLLWDYGYTF. The DNA for the CDR3 is TGTGCCAGCAGTTTATTGTGGGACTATGGCTACACCTTC.

The DNA for the CDR3 is TGCGCCAGCAAGACAGGGTTTAACTACGAGCAGTACTTC. Translated, it gives CASKTGFNYEQYF. This chain joins TRBV10-2 and TRBJ2-7, with 7 positions matching TRBD1. V trimming: 7 bases; J trimming: 3 bases; junction bases outside the gene matches: 6. Per the germline V gene, CDR1 is WSHSY and CDR2 is SAAADI. The CDR3 runs 13 residues.

This clone was recorded only once. CDR3 bases: TGTGCCAGCAGCCGCATACAGGGGGCTGGTGAAAAACTGTTTTTT. Translating it yields CASSRIQGAGEKLFF. The chain employs TRBV14 and TRBJ1-4; 9 nucleotides line up with TRBD1. The germline V gene encodes CDR1 SGHDN and CDR2 FVKESK. The CDR3 runs 15 residues. With V trimmed by 4 bases and J by 7 bases, 7 bases remained unmatched.

To note about this clone: This sample also contains other DNA sequences that code for the same CDR3. The CDR3 loop reads CASSLEGDSPLHF. In nucleotides, the CDR3 is TGCGCCAGCAGCTTGGAGGGCGATTCACCCCTCCACTTT. The chain employs TRBV5-1 and TRBJ1-6; no reliable D call. This CDR3 region has 13 residues. Between the trimmed V and J ends, which lost 0 bases and 8 bases, there was a span of 6 bases. Per the germline V gene, CDR1 is SGHRS and CDR2 is YFSETQ.

The chain is built from TRBV5-1 and TRBJ2-3; D is possibly TRBD2 (6 bases). In germline, CDR1 is SGHRS, CDR2 YFSETQ. Trimming shortened V by 0 bases and J by 0 bases, and 14 bases separated the two germline ends. The CDR3 has 17 amino acids. The CDR3 reads CASSLARGGTSTDTQYF. The CDR3 DNA is TGCGCCAGCAGCTTGGCTAGGGGCGGGACGAGCACAGATACGCAGTATTTT.

The gene calls are TRBV30 and TRBJ2-3; D assignment may be TRBD1 or TRBD2 (6 bases each). Germline assignment: CDR1 GTSNPN and CDR2 SVGIG (reference sequence). There are 14 residues in the CDR3. The ends were cut back, 1 base at V and 6 bases at J, with 14 bases in the middle. CDR3 region: CAWSGWRGMDTQYF. The CDR3 DNA reads as TGTGCCTGGAGTGGTTGGAGGGGGATGGATACGCAGTATTTT.

The chain is built from TRBV5-1 and TRBJ2-6; 9 bases map to TRBD1. This CDR3 is 20 amino acids long. V dropped 3 bases and J dropped 0; count of bases not matched to a gene: 13. Germline CDR1 SGHRS, CDR2 YFSETQ. CDR3 residues: CASSWTTRDRVLSGANVLTF. DNA for the CDR3: TGCGCCAGCAGCTGGACCACCCGGGACAGGGTCCTCTCTGGGGCCAACGTCCTGACTTTC.

The chain recombines TRBV7-9 with TRBJ1-1; D is undetermined. Germline CDR1 SEHNR, CDR2 FQNEAQ (reference sequence). V lost 3 bases to trimming and J lost 6 bases, with 8 bases between them. The CDR3 has 12 amino acids. This CDR3 reads CASSFGESEAFF. CDR3 DNA sequence: TGTGCCAGCAGCTTCGGGGAGTCTGAAGCTTTCTTT.

The chain joins TRBV30 to TRBJ2-1, with 10 bases aligning to TRBD2. Germline V lookup: CDR1 GTSNPN, CDR2 SVGIG (reference sequence). The CDR3 extends over 18 amino acids. J gave up 2 bases and V 2 bases, and 12 bases lay outside the gene matches. The CDR3 DNA reads TGTGCCTGGAGTCCATTTCGGACTAGCGGAGGGCCCTACAATGAGCAGTTCTTC. Protein sequence: CAWSPFRTSGGPYNEQFF. Looking up the rest from reference TRBV30 and TRBJ2-1 gives the full variable domain: SQTIHQWPATLVQPVGSPLSLECTVEGTSNPNLYWYRQAAGRGLQLLFYSVGIGQISSEVPQNLSASRPQDRQFILSSKKLLLSDSGFYLCAWSPFRTSGGPYNEQFFGPGTRLTVL.

The chain uses TRBV7-9 and TRBJ1-1, with D perhaps matching TRBD1 (5 bases). V dropped 5 bases and J dropped 0 bases, with 13 bases sitting between them. Germline CDR1 is SEHNR and CDR2 is FQNEAQ (reference sequence). The CDR3 is 15 amino acids. The CDR3 protein is CASSPQLRVNTEAFF. CDR3 DNA sequence: TGTGCCAGCAGCCCTCAGCTCAGGGTGAACACTGAAGCTTTCTTT.

The table lists this clone with a few counts. The CDR3 loop is CASGGLGSGPLHF. The CDR3 nucleotides read TGTGCCAGCGGTGGCCTCGGGTCCGGGCCCCTCCACTTT. This chain joins TRBV2 and TRBJ1-6, with D unclear. The length of the CDR3 is 13 residues. Per the germline V gene, CDR1 is SNHLY and CDR2 is FYNNEI. V lost 8 bases and J lost 13, with 18 bases in between.